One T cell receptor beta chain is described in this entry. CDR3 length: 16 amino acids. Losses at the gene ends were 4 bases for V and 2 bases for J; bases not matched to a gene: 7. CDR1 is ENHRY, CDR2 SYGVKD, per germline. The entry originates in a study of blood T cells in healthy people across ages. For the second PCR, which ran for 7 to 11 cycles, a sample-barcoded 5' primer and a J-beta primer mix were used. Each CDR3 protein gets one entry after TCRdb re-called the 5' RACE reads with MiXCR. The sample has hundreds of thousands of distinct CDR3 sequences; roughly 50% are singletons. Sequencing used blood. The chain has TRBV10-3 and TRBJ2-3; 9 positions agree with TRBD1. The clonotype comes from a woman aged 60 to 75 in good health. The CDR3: CAISGTDRGSTDTQYF. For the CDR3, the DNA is TGTGCCATCAGTGGGACGGACAGGGGTTCCACAGATACGCAGTATTTT.